In its sample, the clone carrying this T cell receptor (beta chain) was seen a few times. Its antigen is unidentified. This sample was included in a study of Ad26.COV2.S vaccination and SARS-CoV-2 variants. Study-wide results and limits: Vaccine recipients showed a spike-specific TCR breadth that was higher than in placebo recipients.

Repertoires were generated with immunoSEQ multiplex PCR, while TCRdb's copy carries only in-frame clones and drops some. Among fewer than 800,000 clones listed, 80% to 90% were seen once. Germline loops: CDR1 SGHRS, CDR2 YFSETQ. The CDR3 spans 16 residues. The J segment lost 3 bases and the V segment lost 0 bases, leaving 2 bases of the junction unmatched. The treatment was: some 20 received Ad26.COV2.S at low or high dose, single or two shots; roughly five received placebo; per-sample allocation not given. Specimen acquisition occurred on day 63 following the initial vaccine or placebo injection. Sequenced here: peripheral blood, sampled in a trial of Ad26.COV2.S vaccine versus placebo. V gene TRBV5-1 combines with J gene TRBJ1-5, with 11 bases aligning to TRBD1. The clonotype was recovered from a person between 18 and 60 years old who received the Ad26.COV2.S COVID-19 vaccine or a placebo. The CDR3 DNA is TGCGCCAGCAGCTTGGGGACAGGGGGCTCCAATCAGCCCCAGCATTTT. This codes for CASSLGTGGSNQPQHF.